This is a list of T cell receptor beta chains from one sample in a study of cytomegalovirus exposure and HLA in healthy donors. The assay was immunoSEQ multiplex PCR, and TCRdb's table has in-frame clones only and misses some. The data contain 100,000 to 150,000 clones, roughly four fifths of them singletons. Sequences were obtained from PBMCs. All receptors derive from a man aged 45-65 years in good health and CMV-seronegative. CDR3s include the opening cysteine and the closing phenylalanine or tryptophan. Each record gives: clone size, J gene, D gene, V gene, CDR3 protein, CDR3 DNA. D genes are given only for firm matches. Only some rows state a clone size, as once, few, many or a class for expanded clones.

>NA|TRBJ1-1|TRBD1|TRBV5-1
CATRRGQEGTEAFF
TGCGCCACCCGACGAGGACAGGAGGGGACTGAAGCTTTCTTT
>NA|TRBJ2-1|NA|TRBV19
CASREQGLGEQFF
TGTGCCAGTAGGGAGCAGGGGCTTGGTGAGCAGTTCTTC
>NA|TRBJ2-1|TRBD2|TRBV25-1
CASSHASGGYNEQFF
TGTGCCAGCAGTCACGCTAGCGGGGGCTACAATGAGCAGTTCTTC
>NA|TRBJ1-2|TRBD1|TRBV7-2
CASSLGGQGGGYTF
TGTGCCAGCAGCTTAGGTGGGCAGGGGGGTGGCTACACCTTC
>NA|TRBJ1-5|NA|TRBV28
CASSQQAGPGQPQHF
TGTGCCAGCAGCCAGCAGGCAGGGCCTGGACAGCCCCAGCATTTT
>NA|TRBJ1-1|NA|TRBV2
CASSARALVTEAFF
TGTGCCAGCAGTGCGCGGGCGTTGGTCACTGAGGCTTTCTTT
>NA|TRBJ2-3|NA|TRBV7-9
CASSFPTSSSTDTQYF
TGTGCCAGCAGCTTCCCGACATCCTCTAGCACAGATACGCAGTATTTT
>NA|TRBJ1-4|NA|TRBV7-9
CASSLARYESEKLFF
TGTGCCAGCAGCTTAGCGCGGTACGAATCGGAAAAACTGTTTTTT
>NA|TRBJ1-2|NA|TRBV19
CASSNVEGFYYGYTF
TGTGCCAGTAGTAACGTCGAGGGCTTCTATTATGGCTACACCTTC
>NA|TRBJ2-7|NA|TRBV6-5
CASSPGQRYEQYF
TGTGCCAGCTCACCGGGACAACGTTACGAGCAGTACTTC
>NA|TRBJ2-3|NA|TRBV19
CASGAGDTQYF
TGTGCCAGCGGGGCGGGGGATACGCAGTATTTT
>NA|TRBJ2-2|NA|TRBV30
CAWSRTRDFLYTGELFF
TGTGCCTGGAGTCGGACCCGGGACTTCCTGTACACCGGGGAGCTGTTTTTT
>NA|TRBJ1-2|NA|TRBV2
CASSEIGSGSEGYTF
TGTGCCAGCAGTGAAATAGGTAGCGGGTCGGAAGGCTACACCTTC
>NA|TRBJ2-6|TRBD1|TRBV5-1
CASSLGQGAGANVLTF
TGCGCCAGCAGCCTAGGACAGGGGGCTGGGGCCAACGTCCTGACTTTC
>NA|TRBJ1-2|NA|TRBV7-9
CASSLGGAITNYGYTF
TGTGCCAGCAGCCTGGGGGGGGCAATCACTAACTATGGCTACACCTTC
>NA|TRBJ1-2|TRBD1|TRBV7-3
CASSQSQGAGGYTF
TGTGCCAGCAGCCAAAGCCAGGGGGCGGGAGGCTACACCTTC
>few|TRBJ1-1|NA|TRBV5-1
CASTPSGSDTEAFF
TGCGCCAGCACCCCATCAGGGTCGGACACTGAAGCTTTCTTT
>NA|TRBJ2-1|NA|TRBV7-2
CASSLWHPNEQFF
TGTGCCAGCAGCCTCTGGCACCCGAATGAGCAGTTCTTC
>NA|TRBJ1-5|NA|TRBV28
CASRYRSGQPQHF
TGTGCCAGCAGATACAGGTCTGGTCAGCCCCAGCATTTT
>NA|TRBJ1-1|TRBD1|TRBV20-1
CSATGGTEAFF
TGCAGTGCTACAGGGGGCACTGAAGCTTTCTTT
>NA|TRBJ2-2|TRBD1|TRBV9
CASSVGTGGVTGELFF
TGTGCCAGCAGCGTAGGGACAGGGGGGGTGACCGGGGAGCTGTTTTTT
>NA|TRBJ1-2|TRBD1|TRBV5-4
CASSPTGERGYGYTF
TGTGCCAGCAGCCCCACAGGGGAAAGGGGGTATGGCTACACCTTC
>NA|TRBJ1-2|NA|TRBV2
CASSEALPGAGGYTF
TGTGCCAGCAGTGAAGCTCTGCCGGGAGCGGGTGGCTACACCTTC
>NA|TRBJ2-3|TRBD1|TRBV4-3
CASSQDRTGRTDTQYF
TGCGCCAGCAGCCAAGATCGGACAGGGCGCACAGATACGCAGTATTTT
>NA|TRBJ1-1|NA|TRBV29-1
CSFLDTLNTEAFF
TGCAGCTTCCTGGACACTTTAAACACTGAAGCTTTCTTT
>NA|TRBJ2-1|TRBD1|TRBV5-1
CASSLHYRGPHNGSYNEQFF
TGCGCCAGCAGCTTGCACTACAGGGGGCCCCATAATGGCTCCTACAATGAGCAGTTCTTC
>NA|TRBJ1-1|NA|TRBV29-1
CSVRVGLGGGTEAFF
TGCAGCGTGAGGGTGGGGTTGGGGGGAGGCACTGAAGCTTTCTTT
>NA|TRBJ2-4|TRBD1|TRBV9
CASSVQGDAGEIQYF
TGTGCCAGCAGCGTGCAGGGGGACGCCGGGGAGATTCAGTACTTC
>NA|TRBJ1-5|TRBD1|TRBV28
CASSPPAGGGQPQHF
TGTGCCAGCAGTCCCCCGGCAGGGGGAGGACAGCCCCAGCATTTT
>NA|TRBJ1-1|TRBD1|TRBV25-1
CASSGDRQGVTEAFF
TGTGCCAGCAGTGGCGACAGACAGGGCGTCACTGAAGCTTTCTTT
>NA|TRBJ2-1|NA|TRBV9
CASSLPGASYNEQFF
TGTGCCAGCAGTCTTCCAGGGGCCTCCTACAATGAGCAGTTCTTC
>few|TRBJ1-5|TRBD1|TRBV11-2
CASSSDRVGQPQHF
TGTGCCAGCAGCTCCGACAGGGTGGGACAGCCCCAGCATTTT
>NA|TRBJ2-3|NA|TRBV2
CASNRYTDTQYF
TGTGCCAGCAACCGGTACACAGATACGCAGTATTTT
>NA|TRBJ2-7|TRBD1|TRBV19
CASSSGQGAGEQYF
TGTGCCAGTAGTAGCGGACAGGGGGCGGGCGAGCAGTACTTC
>few|TRBJ2-1|NA|TRBV19
CASSPRGSSYNEQFF
TGTGCCAGTAGTCCGCGGGGCAGCTCCTACAATGAGCAGTTCTTC
>NA|TRBJ2-2|NA|TRBV7-2
CASTAGWGGELFF
TGTGCCAGCACTGCGGGGTGGGGCGGGGAGCTGTTTTTT
>NA|TRBJ2-7|NA|TRBV7-7
CASSLDEGGEQYF
TGTGCCAGCAGCTTAGACGAGGGGGGGGAGCAGTACTTC
>NA|TRBJ2-2|NA|TRBV9
CASSTRQDPIGELFF
TGTGCCAGCAGCACTCGACAGGATCCAATCGGGGAGCTGTTTTTT
>NA|TRBJ2-3|NA|TRBV5-6
CASSLGLNRADTQYF
TGTGCCAGCAGCCTGGGGTTGAATCGGGCAGATACGCAGTATTTT
>few|TRBJ2-5|NA|TRBV11-2
CASSFTVRGQETQYF
TGTGCCAGCAGCTTCACGGTCAGGGGTCAAGAGACCCAGTACTTC
>once|TRBJ1-5|NA|TRBV6-5
CASSYPTGGIGQPQHF
TGTGCCAGCAGCTACCCCACGGGGGGTATTGGTCAGCCCCAGCATTTT
>NA|TRBJ1-3|NA|TRBV6-6
CASSPTQGSGNTIYF
TGTGCCAGCAGTCCAACCCAGGGTTCTGGAAACACCATATATTTT
>NA|TRBJ2-6|NA|TRBV6-4
CASSDSISGANVLTF
TGTGCCAGCAGTGACTCTATCTCTGGGGCCAACGTCCTGACTTTC
>NA|TRBJ1-1|NA|TRBV7-2
CASSSDISLAFF
TGTGCCAGCAGCTCCGACATATCTCTGGCTTTCTTT
>NA|TRBJ1-2|TRBD1|TRBV7-2
CASSLALTTGTDNYGYTF
TGTGCCAGCAGCTTAGCCCTTACGACAGGGACGGATAACTATGGCTACACCTTC
>few|TRBJ2-1|TRBD2|TRBV15
CATRAGGLLGEQFF
TGTGCCACCCGCGCGGGGGGGCTTTTAGGTGAGCAGTTCTTC
>once|TRBJ1-6|NA|TRBV7-2
CASSGGGITYNSPLHF
TGTGCCAGCAGCGGGGGAGGGATTACCTATAATTCACCCCTCCACTTT
>NA|TRBJ2-1|NA|TRBV4-1
CASSQARTGSYNEQFF
TGCGCCAGCAGCCAAGCGCGAACCGGGAGCTACAATGAGCAGTTCTTC
>NA|TRBJ1-1|NA|TRBV27
CASSVDGNVNTEAFF
TGTGCCAGCAGTGTGGACGGGAATGTGAACACTGAAGCTTTCTTT
>NA|TRBJ2-5|NA|TRBV2
CASNLVPQETQYF
TGTGCCAGCAATTTAGTCCCGCAAGAGACCCAGTACTTC
>NA|TRBJ1-1|NA|TRBV7-9
CASSPGEANTEAFF
TGTGCCAGCAGCCCAGGGGAAGCGAACACTGAAGCTTTCTTT
>NA|TRBJ2-7|NA|TRBV5-1
CASSLTRGYEQYF
TGCGCCAGCAGCTTGACGCGGGGCTACGAGCAGTACTTC
>NA|TRBJ1-2|TRBD1|TRBV2
CASSVYRDRGYGYTF
TGTGCCAGCAGTGTTTATCGGGACAGGGGCTATGGCTACACCTTC
>NA|TRBJ2-7|TRBD1|TRBV5-4
CASSLDRGRYEQYF
TGTGCCAGCAGCCTCGACAGGGGGCGTTACGAGCAGTACTTC